This T cell receptor (beta chain) came from a study of response to subunit inactivated influenza vaccine. Study-wide results and caveats: Few new T cells, the authors suggested, are recruited by each seasonal influenza vaccination.

From the RT-PCR reads, TCRdb called clonotypes with MiXCR, one entry per CDR3 protein. The data contain about 610,000 distinct CDR3 sequences, 14% of them singletons. About this clonotype: Its cognate antigen is unknown.

Germline values: CDR1 SGHVS, CDR2 FQNEAQ. Trimming took 0 bases from V and 1 from J, leaving 12 bases between them. CDR3 length: 16 amino acids. The starting material was PBMCs from blood, obtained 11 to 12 days after vaccination. This receptor was taken from a man aged 50 or older who received an inactivated influenza vaccine. The chain couples TRBV7-8 to TRBJ1-1; the D gene is possibly TRBD1 (6 bases). The CDR3 sequence is CASSLAGVGANTEAFF. DNA of the CDR3: TGTGCCAGCAGCTTAGCGGGGGTGGGGGCGAACACTGAAGCTTTCTTT.